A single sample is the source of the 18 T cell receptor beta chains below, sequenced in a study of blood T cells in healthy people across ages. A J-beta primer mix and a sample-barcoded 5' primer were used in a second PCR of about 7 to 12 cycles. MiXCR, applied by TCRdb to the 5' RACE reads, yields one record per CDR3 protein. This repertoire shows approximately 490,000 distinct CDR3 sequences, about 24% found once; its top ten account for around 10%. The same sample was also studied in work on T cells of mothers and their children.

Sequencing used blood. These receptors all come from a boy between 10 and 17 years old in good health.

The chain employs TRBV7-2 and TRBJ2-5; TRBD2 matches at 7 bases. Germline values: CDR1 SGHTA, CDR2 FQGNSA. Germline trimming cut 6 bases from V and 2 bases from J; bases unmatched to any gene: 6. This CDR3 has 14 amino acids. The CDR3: CTSRLAGVQETQYF. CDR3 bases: TGTACCAGCAGACTCGCGGGGGTTCAAGAGACCCAGTACTTC.

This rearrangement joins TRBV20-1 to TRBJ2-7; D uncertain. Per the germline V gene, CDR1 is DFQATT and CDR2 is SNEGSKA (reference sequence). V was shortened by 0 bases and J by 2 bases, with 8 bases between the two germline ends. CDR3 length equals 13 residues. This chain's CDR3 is CSARDAAAYEQYF. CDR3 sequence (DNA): TGCAGTGCTAGAGATGCGGCCGCCTACGAGCAGTACTTC.

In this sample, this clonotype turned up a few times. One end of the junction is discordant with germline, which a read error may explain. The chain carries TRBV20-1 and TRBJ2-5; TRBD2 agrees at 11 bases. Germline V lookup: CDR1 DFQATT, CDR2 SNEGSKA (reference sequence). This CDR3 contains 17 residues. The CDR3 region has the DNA TGCAGTGCTAGAGATATGCTAGCGGGAGGATTTCAAGAGACCCAGTGCTTC. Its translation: CSARDMLAGGFQETQCF.

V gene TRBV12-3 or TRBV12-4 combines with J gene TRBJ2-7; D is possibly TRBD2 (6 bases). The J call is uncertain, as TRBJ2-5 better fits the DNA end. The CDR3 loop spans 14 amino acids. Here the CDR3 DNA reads TGTGCCAGCAGTTTCACCGGGAGCCAAGAGACCCAGTACTTC. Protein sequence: CASSFTGSQETQYF.

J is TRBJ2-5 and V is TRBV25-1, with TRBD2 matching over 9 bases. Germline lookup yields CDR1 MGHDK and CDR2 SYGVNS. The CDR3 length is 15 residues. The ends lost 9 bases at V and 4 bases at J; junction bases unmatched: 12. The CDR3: CASSSAGGGSETQYF. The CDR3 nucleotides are TGTGCCAGTTCTTCGGCGGGGGGGGGCTCAGAGACCCAGTACTTC.

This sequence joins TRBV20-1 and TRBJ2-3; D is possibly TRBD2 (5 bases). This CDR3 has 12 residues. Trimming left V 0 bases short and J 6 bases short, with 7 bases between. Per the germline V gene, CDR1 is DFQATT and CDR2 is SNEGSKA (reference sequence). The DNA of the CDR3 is TGCAGTGCTAGAGACCAGCGGGATACGCAGTATTTT. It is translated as CSARDQRDTQYF.

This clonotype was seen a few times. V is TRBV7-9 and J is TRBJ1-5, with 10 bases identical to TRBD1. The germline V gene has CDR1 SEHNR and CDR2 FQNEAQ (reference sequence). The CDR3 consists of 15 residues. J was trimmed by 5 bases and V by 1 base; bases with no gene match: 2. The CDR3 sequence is CASSLGQGADQPQHF. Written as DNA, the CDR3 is TGTGCCAGCAGCTTAGGACAGGGGGCTGATCAGCCCCAGCATTTT.

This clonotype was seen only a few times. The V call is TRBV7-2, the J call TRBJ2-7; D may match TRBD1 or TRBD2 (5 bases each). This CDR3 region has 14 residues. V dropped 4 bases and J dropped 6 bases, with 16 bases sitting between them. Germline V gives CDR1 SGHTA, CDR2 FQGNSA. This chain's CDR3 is CASSSLRGEVEQYF. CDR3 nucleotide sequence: TGTGCCAGCAGCTCCCTGAGGGGCGAGGTCGAGCAGTACTTC.

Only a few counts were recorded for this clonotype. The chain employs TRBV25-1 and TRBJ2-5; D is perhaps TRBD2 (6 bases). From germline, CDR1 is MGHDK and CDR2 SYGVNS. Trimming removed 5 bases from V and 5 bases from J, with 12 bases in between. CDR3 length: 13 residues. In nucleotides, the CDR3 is TGTGCCAGCAGTCTAGACGGGAGTGAGACCCAGTACTTC. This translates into CASSLDGSETQYF.

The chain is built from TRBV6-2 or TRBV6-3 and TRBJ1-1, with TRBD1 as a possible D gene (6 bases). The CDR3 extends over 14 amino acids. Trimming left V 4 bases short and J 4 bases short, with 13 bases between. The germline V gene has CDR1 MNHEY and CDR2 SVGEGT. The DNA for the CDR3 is TGTGCCAGCAGTTCCCCAGGGGAGGCCACTGAAGCTTTCTTT. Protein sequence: CASSSPGEATEAFF.

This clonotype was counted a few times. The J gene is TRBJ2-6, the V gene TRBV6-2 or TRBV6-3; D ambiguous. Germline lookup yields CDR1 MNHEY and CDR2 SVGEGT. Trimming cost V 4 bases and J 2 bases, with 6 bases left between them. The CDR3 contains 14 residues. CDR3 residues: CASSFSTGANVLTF. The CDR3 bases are TGTGCCAGCAGTTTCTCCACTGGGGCCAACGTCCTGACTTTC.

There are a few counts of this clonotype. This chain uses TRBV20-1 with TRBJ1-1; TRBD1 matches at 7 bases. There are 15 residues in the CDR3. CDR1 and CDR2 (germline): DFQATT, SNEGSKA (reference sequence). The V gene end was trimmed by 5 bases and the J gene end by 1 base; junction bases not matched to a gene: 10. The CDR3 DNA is TGCAGTGCTGGAAAAAACAGGGGAAGGAACACTGAAGCTTTCTTT. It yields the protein CSAGKNRGRNTEAFF.

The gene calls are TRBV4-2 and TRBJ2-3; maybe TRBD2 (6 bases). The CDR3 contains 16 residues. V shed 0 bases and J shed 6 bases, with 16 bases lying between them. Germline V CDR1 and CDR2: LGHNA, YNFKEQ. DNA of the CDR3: TGTGCCAGCAGCCAAGATAGGGCGGGGTCGGCTGATACGCAGTATTTT. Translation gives CASSQDRAGSADTQYF.

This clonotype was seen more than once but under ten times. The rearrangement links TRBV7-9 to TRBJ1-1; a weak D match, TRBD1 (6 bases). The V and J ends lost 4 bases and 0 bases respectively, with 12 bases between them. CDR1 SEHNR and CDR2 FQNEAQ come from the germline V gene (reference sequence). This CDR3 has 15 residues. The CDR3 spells CASSSQQGMNTEAFF. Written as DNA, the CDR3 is TGTGCCAGCAGCTCGCAACAGGGAATGAACACTGAAGCTTTCTTT. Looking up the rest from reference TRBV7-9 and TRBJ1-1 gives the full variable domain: DTGVSQNPRHKITKRGQNVTFRCDPISEHNRLYWYRQTLGQGPEFLTYFQNEAQLEKSRLLSDRFSAERPKGSFSTLEIQRTEQGDSAMYLCASSSQQGMNTEAFFGQGTRLTVV.

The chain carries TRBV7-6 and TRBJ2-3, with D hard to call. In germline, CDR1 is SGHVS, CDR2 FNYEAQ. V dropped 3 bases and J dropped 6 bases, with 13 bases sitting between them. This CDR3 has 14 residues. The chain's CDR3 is CASSLPTKSDTQYF. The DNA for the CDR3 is TGTGCCAGCAGCTTGCCGACGAAATCGGATACGCAGTATTTT.

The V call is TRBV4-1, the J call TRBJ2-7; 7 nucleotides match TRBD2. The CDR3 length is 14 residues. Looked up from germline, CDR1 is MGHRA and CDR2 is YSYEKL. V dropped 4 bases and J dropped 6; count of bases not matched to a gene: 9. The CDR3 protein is CASSLTGGTCEQYF. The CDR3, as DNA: TGCGCCAGCAGCCTAACGGGGGGTACCTGCGAGCAGTACTTC.

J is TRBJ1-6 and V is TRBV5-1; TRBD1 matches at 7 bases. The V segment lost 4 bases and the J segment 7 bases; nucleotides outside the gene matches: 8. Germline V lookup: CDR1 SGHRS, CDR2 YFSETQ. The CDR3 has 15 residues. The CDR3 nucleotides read TGCGCCAGCAGCCCAACGGGACAGCTAAATTCACCCCTCCACTTT. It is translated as CASSPTGQLNSPLHF. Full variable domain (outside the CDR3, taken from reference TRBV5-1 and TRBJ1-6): KAGVTQTPRYLIKTRGQQVTLSCSPISGHRSVSWYQQTPGQGLQFLFEYFSETQRNKGNFPGRFSGRQFSNSRSEMNVSTLELGDSALYLCASSPTGQLNSPLHFGNGTRLTVT.

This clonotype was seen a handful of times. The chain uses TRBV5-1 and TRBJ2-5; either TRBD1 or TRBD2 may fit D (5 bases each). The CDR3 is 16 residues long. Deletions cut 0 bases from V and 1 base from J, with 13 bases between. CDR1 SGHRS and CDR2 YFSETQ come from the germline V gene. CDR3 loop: CASSLVLGTVQETQYF. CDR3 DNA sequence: TGCGCCAGCAGCTTGGTCCTCGGGACGGTCCAAGAGACCCAGTACTTC.